The clone carrying this T cell receptor (beta chain) was detected only a few times. The data were obtained in a study of Graves' ophthalmopathy and Graves' hyperthyroidism. For repertoire sequencing, the TCR beta CDR3 regions were amplified from RNA transcripts. First-round RT-PCR relied on HTBI primers, and a second-round multiplex PCR came next. MiXCR, applied by TCRdb to the multiplex PCR reads, yields one record per CDR3 protein. The sample includes about 1.1 million distinct CDR3 sequences, about 35% of them seen just once. The TCR originated in an adult man with Graves' hyperthyroidism. Input material: peripheral blood or thyroid tissue (not recorded which).

The CDR3 region has the DNA TGTGCCAGCAGTGGGGGGGGGGGTCCCAATCAGCCCCAGCATTTT. It yields the protein CASSGGGGPNQPQHF. V is TRBV6-5 and J is TRBJ1-5, with D possibly TRBD1 on 5 matching bases. Per the germline V gene, CDR1 is MNHEY and CDR2 is SVGAGI. Trimming stripped 5 bases from V and 3 bases from J, with 14 bases between. The CDR3 consists of 15 residues.